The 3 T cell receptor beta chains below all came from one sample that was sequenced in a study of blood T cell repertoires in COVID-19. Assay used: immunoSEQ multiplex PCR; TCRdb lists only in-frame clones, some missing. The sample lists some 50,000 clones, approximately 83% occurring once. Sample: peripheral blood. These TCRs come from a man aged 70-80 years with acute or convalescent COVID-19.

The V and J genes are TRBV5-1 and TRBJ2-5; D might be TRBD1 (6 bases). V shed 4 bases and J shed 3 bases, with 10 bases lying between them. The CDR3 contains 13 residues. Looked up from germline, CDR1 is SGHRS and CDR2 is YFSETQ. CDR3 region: CASSGTNEETQYF. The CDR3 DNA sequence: TGCGCCAGCAGCGGGACAAATGAAGAGACCCAGTACTTC. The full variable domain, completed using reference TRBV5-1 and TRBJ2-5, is KAGVTQTPRYLIKTRGQQVTLSCSPISGHRSVSWYQQTPGQGLQFLFEYFSETQRNKGNFPGRFSGRQFSNSRSEMNVSTLELGDSALYLCASSGTNEETQYFGPGTRLLVL.

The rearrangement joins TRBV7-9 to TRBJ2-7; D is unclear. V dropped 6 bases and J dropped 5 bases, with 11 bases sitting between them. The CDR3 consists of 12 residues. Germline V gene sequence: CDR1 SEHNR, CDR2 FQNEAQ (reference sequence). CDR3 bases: TGTGCCAGCAGTCTAGAGTACCACGAGCAGTACTTC. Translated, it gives CASSLEYHEQYF.

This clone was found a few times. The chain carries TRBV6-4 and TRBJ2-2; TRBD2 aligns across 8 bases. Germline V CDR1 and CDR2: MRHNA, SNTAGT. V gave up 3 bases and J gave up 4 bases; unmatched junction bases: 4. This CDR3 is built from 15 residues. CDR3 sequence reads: CASSEDAGGTGELFF. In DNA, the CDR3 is TGTGCCAGCAGTGAGGATGCGGGGGGCACCGGGGAGCTGTTTTTT.